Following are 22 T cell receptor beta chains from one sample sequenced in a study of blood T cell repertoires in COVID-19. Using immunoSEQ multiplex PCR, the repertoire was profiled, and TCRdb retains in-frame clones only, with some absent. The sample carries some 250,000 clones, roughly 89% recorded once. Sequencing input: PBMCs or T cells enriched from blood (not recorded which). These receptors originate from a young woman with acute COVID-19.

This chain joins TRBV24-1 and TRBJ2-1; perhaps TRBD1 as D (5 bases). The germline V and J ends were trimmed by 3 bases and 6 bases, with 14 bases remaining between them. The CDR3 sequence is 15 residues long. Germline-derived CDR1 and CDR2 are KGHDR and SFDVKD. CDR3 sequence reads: CATSDRWAGSNEQFF. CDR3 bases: TGTGCCACCAGTGATCGGTGGGCAGGGTCCAATGAGCAGTTCTTC.

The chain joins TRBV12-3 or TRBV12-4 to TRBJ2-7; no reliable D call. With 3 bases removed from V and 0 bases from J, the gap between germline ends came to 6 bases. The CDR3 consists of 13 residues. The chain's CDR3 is CASSFSLSYEQYF. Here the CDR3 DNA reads TGTGCCAGCAGTTTTTCACTCTCCTACGAGCAGTACTTC.

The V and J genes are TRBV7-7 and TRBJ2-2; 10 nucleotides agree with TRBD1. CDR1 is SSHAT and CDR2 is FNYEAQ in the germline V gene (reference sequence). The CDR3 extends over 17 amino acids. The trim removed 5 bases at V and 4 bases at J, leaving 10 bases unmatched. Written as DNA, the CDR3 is TGTGCCAGCAGCCCCCTTGCCGGACAGGGGGGCACCGGGGAGCTGTTTTTT. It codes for CASSPLAGQGGTGELFF.

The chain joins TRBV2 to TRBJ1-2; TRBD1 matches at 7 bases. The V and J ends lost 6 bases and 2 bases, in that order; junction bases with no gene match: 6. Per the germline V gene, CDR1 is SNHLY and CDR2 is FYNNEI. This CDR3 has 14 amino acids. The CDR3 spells CASRVQGWNYGYTF. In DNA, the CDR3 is TGTGCCAGCAGGGTACAGGGGTGGAACTATGGCTACACCTTC.

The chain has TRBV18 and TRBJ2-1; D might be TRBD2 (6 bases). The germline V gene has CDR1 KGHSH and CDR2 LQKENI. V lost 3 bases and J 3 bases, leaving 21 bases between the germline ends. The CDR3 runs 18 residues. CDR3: CASSPVPLQTGDYNEQFF. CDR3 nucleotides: TGTGCCAGCTCACCCGTGCCCCTGCAAACGGGGGACTACAATGAGCAGTTCTTC. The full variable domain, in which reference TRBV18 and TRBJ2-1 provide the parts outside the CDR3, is NAGVMQNPRHLVRRRGQEARLRCSPMKGHSHVYWYRQLPEEGLKFMVYLQKENIIDESGMPKERFSAEFPKEGPSILRIQQVVRGDSAAYFCASSPVPLQTGDYNEQFFGPGTRLTVL.

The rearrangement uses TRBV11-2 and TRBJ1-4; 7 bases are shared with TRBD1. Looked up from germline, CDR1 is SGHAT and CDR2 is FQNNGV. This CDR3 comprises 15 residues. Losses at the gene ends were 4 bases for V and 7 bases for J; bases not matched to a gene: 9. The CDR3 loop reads CASSSGQAQGEKLFF. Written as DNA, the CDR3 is TGTGCCAGCAGCTCTGGACAGGCCCAGGGTGAAAAACTGTTTTTT.

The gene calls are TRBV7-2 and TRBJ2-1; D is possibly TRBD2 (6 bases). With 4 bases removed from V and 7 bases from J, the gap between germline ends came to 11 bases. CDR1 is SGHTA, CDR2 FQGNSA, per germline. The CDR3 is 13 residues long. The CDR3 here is CASSWGLRNEQFF. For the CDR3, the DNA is TGTGCCAGCAGCTGGGGACTGCGGAATGAGCAGTTCTTC. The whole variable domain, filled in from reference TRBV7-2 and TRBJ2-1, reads GAGVSQSPSNKVTEKGKDVELRCDPISGHTALYWYRQSLGQGLEFLIYFQGNSAPDKSGLPSDRFSAERTGGSVSTLTIQRTQQEDSAVYLCASSWGLRNEQFFGPGTRLTVL.

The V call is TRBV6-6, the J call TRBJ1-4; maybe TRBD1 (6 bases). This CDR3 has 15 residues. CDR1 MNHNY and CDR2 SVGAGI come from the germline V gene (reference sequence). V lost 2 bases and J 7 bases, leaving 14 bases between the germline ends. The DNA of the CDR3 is TGTGCCAGCAGTTACGCCACAGGGCGGAGTGAAAAACTGTTTTTT. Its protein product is CASSYATGRSEKLFF.

CDR3 nucleotides: TGTGCCAGCACCCCGGGACACTTGGACACTGAAGCTTTCTTT. Protein sequence: CASTPGHLDTEAFF. V and J are TRBV28 and TRBJ1-1, with D tentatively TRBD1 (6 bases). The V gene lost 7 bases and the J gene lost 3 bases, with 15 bases spanning the gap. The CDR3 has 14 amino acids. Germline CDR1 and CDR2: MDHEN and SYDVKM.

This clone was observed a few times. The CDR3, as DNA: TGCGCCAGCAGCCAAATATCAGGGCCTAACTATGGCTACACCTTC. It codes for CASSQISGPNYGYTF. V and J are TRBV4-3 and TRBJ1-2; tentatively, D is TRBD1 (5 bases). V dropped 2 bases and J dropped 0 bases, with 10 bases sitting between them. Per germline, CDR1 LGHNA and CDR2 YSLEER. The CDR3 runs 15 residues.

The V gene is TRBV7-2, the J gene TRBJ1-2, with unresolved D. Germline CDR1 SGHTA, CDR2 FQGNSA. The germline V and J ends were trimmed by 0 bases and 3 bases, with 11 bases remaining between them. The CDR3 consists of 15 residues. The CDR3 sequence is CASSLAPGSDYGYTF. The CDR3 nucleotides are TGTGCCAGCAGCTTAGCCCCGGGTAGTGACTATGGCTACACCTTC.

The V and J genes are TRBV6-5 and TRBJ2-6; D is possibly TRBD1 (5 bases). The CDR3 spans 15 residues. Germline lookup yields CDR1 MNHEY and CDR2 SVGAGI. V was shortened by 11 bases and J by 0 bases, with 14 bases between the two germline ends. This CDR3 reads CAGTGSYSGANVLTF. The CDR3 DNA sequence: TGTGCCGGAACAGGATCCTACTCTGGGGCCAACGTCCTGACTTTC.

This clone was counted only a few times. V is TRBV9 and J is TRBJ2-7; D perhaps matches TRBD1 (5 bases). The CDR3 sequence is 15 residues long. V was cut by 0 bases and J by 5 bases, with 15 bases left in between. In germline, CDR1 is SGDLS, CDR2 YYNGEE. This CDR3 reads CASSVGQRSDDEQYF. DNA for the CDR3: TGTGCCAGCAGCGTAGGACAGAGGAGTGATGACGAGCAGTACTTC.

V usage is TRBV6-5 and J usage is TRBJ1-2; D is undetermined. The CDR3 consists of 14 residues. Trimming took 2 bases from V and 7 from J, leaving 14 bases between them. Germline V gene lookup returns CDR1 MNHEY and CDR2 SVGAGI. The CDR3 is CASSYGGVEPGYTF. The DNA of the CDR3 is TGTGCCAGCAGTTACGGCGGGGTCGAGCCTGGCTACACCTTC.

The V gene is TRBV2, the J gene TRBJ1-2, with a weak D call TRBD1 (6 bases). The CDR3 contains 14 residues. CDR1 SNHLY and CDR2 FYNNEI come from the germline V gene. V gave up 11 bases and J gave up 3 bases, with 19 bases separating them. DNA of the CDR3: TGTGCCGGGCAGGGCGACAGGCCGGACTATGGCTACACCTTC. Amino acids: CAGQGDRPDYGYTF.

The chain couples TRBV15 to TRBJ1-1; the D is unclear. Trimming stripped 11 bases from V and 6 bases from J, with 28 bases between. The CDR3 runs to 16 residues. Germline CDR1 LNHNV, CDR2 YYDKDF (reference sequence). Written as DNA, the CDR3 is TGTGCCTCCTCAGAGGGCGGGAGTACAAGGGTCCCTGAAGCTTTCTTT. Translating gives CASSEGGSTRVPEAFF.

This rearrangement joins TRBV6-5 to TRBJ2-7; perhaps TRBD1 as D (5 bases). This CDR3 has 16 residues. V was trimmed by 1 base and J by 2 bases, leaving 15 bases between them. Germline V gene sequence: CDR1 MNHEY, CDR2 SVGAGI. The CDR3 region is CASSYWPTTDPYEQYF. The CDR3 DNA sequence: TGTGCCAGCAGTTACTGGCCCACGACAGATCCCTACGAGCAGTACTTC.

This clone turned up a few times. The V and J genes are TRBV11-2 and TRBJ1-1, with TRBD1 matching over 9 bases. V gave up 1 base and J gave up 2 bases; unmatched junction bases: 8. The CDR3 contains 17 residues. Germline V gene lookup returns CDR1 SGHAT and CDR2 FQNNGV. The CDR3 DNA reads TGTGCCAGCAGCTTAGGATTGGGACAGGGAGATAACACTGAAGCTTTCTTT. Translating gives CASSLGLGQGDNTEAFF.

CDR3: CSVEDLPDRLYTDTQYF. CDR3 coding DNA: TGCAGCGTTGAAGATCTCCCCGACAGACTCTACACAGATACGCAGTATTTT. The gene calls are TRBV29-1 and TRBJ2-3; the D gene is possibly TRBD1 (5 bases). Germline V CDR1 and CDR2: SQVTM, ANQGSEA. CDR3 length: 17 amino acids. Trimming removed 0 bases at V and 2 bases at J, with 18 bases between.

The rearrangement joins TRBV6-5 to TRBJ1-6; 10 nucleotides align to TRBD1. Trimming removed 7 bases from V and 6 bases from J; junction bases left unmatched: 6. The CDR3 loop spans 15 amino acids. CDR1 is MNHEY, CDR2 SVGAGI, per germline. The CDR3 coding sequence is TGTGCCAGCACCATGACAGGGGGCAGTAATTCACCCCTCCACTTT. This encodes CASTMTGGSNSPLHF.

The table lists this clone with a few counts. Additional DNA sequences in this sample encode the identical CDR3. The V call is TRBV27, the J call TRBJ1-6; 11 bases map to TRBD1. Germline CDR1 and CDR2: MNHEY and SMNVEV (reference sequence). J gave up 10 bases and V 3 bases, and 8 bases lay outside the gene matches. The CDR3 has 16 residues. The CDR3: CASSFYPGQGDSPLHF. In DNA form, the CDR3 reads TGTGCCAGCAGTTTCTATCCGGGACAGGGGGACTCACCCCTCCACTTT.

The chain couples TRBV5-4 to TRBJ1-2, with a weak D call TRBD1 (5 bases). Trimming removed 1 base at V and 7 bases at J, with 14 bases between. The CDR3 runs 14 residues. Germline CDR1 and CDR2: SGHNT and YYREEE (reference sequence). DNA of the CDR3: TGTGCCAGCAGCTTGTTTGCGGGGCCCGGTGGCTACACCTTC. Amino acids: CASSLFAGPGGYTF.